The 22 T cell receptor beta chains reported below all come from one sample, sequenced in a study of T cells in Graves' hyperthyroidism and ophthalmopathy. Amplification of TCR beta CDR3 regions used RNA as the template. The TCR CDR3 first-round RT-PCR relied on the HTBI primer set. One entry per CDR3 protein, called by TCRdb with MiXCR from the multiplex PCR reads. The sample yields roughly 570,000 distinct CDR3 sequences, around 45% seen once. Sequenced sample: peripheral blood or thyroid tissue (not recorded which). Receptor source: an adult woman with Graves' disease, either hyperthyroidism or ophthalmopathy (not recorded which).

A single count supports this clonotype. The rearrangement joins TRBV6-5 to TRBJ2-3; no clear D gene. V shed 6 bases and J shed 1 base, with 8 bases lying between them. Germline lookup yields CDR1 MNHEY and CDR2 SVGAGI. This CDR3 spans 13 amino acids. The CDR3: CASSKPGTDTQYF. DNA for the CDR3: TGTGCCAGCAGCAAACCCGGCACAGATACGCAGTATTTT.

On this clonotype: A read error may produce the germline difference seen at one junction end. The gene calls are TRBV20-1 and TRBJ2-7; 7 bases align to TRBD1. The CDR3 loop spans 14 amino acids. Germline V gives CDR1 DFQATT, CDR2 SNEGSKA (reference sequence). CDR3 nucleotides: TGCAGTGTTAGAGGGACAGCTTACTCCTACGAGCAGTACTTC. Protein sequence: CSVRGTAYSYEQYF.

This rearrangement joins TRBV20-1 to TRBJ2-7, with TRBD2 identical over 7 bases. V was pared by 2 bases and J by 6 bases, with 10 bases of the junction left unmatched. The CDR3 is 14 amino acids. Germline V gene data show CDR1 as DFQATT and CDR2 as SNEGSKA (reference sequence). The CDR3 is CSARIGGKGFEQYF. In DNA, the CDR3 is TGCAGTGCTAGAATCGGGGGGAAAGGGTTCGAGCAGTACTTC.

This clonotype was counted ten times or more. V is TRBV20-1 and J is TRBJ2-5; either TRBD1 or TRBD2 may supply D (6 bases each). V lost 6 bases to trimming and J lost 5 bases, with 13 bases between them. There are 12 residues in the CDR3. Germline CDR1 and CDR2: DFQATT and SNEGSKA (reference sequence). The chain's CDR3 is CSAPRDTETQYF. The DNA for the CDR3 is TGCAGTGCCCCGCGGGACACGGAGACCCAGTACTTC.

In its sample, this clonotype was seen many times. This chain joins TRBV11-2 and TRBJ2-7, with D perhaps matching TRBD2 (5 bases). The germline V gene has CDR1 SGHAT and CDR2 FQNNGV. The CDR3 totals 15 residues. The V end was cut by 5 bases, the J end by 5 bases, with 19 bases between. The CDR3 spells CASSPPSGRENEQYF. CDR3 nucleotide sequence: TGTGCCAGCAGCCCTCCGTCGGGTCGGGAAAACGAGCAGTACTTC.

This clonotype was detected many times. For the CDR3, the DNA is TGTGCCAGCAGTAGCGTCGGGGAGCTGTTTTTT. Protein: CASSSVGELFF. J is TRBJ2-2 and V is TRBV6-1; D gene unclear. Per the germline V gene, CDR1 is MNHNS and CDR2 is SASEGT. This CDR3 is built from 11 residues. V was trimmed by 5 bases and J by 7 bases, leaving 5 bases between them.

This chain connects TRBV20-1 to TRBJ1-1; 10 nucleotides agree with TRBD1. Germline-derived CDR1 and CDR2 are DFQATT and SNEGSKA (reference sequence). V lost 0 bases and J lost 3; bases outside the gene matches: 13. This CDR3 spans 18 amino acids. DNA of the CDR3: TGCAGTGCTAGAGATAGGGGACAGGGGATGCGGGATGACACTGAAGCTTTCTTT. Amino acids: CSARDRGQGMRDDTEAFF.

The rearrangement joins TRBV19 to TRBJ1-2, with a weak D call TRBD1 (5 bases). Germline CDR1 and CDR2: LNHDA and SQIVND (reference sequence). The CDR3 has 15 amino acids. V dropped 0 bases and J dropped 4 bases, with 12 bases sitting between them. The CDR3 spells CASSIDRQGLYGYTF. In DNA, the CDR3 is TGTGCCAGTAGTATAGATCGGCAGGGCCTCTATGGCTACACCTTC.

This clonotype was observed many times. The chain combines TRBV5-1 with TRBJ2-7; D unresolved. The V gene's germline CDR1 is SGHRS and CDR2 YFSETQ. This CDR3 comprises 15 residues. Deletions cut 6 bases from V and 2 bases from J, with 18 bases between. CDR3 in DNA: TGCGCCAGCAACCTGGCCCCTCTGGAAACCTACGAGCAGTACTTC. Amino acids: CASNLAPLETYEQYF.

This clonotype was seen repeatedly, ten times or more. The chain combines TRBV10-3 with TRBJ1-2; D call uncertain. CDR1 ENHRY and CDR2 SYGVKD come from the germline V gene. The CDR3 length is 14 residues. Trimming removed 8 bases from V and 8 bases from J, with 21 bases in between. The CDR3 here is CAIGRVVEREGYTF. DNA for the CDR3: TGTGCCATCGGTAGAGTGGTAGAGAGGGAAGGCTACACCTTC.

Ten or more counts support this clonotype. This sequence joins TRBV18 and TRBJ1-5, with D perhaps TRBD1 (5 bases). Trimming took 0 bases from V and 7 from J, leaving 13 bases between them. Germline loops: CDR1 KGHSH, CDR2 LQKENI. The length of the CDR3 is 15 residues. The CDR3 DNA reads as TGTGCCAGCTCACCACCGTCACAGGAGGGCCAGCCCCAGCATTTT. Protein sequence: CASSPPSQEGQPQHF.

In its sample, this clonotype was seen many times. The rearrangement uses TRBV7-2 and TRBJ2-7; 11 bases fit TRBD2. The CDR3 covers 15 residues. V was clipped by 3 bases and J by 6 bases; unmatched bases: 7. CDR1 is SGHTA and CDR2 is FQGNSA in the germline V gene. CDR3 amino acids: CASSFSGRVSGEQYF. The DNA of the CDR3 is TGTGCCAGCAGCTTTAGCGGGAGGGTATCCGGCGAGCAGTACTTC.

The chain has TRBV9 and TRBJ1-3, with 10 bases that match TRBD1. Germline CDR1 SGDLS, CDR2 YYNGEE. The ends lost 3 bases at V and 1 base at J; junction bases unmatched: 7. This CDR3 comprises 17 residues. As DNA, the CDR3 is TGTGCCAGCAGCGCCACGACAGGGGGCTATTCTGGAAACACCATATATTTT. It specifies CASSATTGGYSGNTIYF.

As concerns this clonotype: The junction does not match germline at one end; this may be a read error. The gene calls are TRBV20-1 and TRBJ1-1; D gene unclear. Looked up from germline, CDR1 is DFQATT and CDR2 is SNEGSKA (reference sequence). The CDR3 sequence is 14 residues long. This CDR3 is CSARADAGGSEAFF. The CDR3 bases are TGCAGTGCCAGAGCAGACGCGGGAGGCAGCGAAGCTTTCTTT.

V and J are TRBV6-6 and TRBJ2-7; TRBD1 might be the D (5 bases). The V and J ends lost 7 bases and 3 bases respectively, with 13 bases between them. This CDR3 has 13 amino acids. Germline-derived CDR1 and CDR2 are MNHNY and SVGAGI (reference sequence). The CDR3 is CASTLRVNYEQYF. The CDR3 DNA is TGTGCCAGCACTCTCAGGGTCAACTACGAGCAGTACTTC.

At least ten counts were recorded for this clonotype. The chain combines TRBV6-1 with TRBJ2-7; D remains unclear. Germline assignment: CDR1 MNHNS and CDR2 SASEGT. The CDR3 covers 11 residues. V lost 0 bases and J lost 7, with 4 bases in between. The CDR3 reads CASSEAGEQYF. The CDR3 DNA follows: TGTGCCAGCAGTGAAGCGGGGGAGCAGTACTTC.

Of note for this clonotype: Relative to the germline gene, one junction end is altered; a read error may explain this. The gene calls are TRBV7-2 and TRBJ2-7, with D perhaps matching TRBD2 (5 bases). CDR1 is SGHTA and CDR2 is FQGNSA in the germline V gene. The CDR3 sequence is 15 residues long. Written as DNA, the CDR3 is TGCGCCAGCAGCCAAGGGAGAAGCCCGTCCTACGAGCAGTACTTC. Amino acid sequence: CASSQGRSPSYEQYF. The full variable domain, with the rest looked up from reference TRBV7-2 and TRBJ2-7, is GAGVSQSPSNKVTEKGKDVELRCDPISGHTALYWYRQSLGQGLEFLIYFQGNSAPDKSGLPSDRFSAERTGGSVSTLTIQRTQQEDSAVYLCASSQGRSPSYEQYFGPGTRLTVT.

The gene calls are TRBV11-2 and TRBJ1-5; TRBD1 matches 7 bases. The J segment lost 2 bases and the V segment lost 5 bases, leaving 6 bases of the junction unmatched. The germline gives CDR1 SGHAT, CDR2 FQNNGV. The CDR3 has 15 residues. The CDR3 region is CASSAYRGGNQPQHF. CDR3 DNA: TGTGCCAGCAGCGCTTACAGGGGAGGCAATCAGCCCCAGCATTTT.

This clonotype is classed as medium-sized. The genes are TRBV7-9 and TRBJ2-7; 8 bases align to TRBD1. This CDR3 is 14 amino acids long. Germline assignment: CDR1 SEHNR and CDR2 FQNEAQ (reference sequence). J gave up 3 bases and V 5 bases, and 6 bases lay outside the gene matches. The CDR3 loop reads CASSHRDRNYEQYF. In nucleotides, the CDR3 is TGTGCCAGCAGCCACCGGGACAGGAACTACGAGCAGTACTTC.

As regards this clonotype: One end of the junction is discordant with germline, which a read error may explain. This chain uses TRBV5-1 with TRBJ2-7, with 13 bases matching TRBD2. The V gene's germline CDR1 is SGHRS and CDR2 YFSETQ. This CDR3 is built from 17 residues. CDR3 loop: CASSATKGLAGSSEQYF. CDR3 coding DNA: TGCGCCAGCAGTGCCACTAAGGGACTAGCGGGATCCTCCGAGCAGTACTTC. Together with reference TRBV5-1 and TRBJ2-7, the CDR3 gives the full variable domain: KAGVTQTPRYLIKTRGQQVTLSCSPISGHRSVSWYQQTPGQGLQFLFEYFSETQRNKGNFPGRFSGRQFSNSRSEMNVSTLELGDSALYLCASSATKGLAGSSEQYFGPGTRLTVT.

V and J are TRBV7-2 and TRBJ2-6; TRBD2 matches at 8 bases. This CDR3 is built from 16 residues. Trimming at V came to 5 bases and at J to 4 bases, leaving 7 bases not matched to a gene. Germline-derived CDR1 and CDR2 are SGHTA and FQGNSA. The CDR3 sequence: CASSLGRVSGANVLTF. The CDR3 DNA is TGTGCCAGCAGCCTCGGGAGGGTCAGCGGGGCCAACGTCCTGACTTTC.

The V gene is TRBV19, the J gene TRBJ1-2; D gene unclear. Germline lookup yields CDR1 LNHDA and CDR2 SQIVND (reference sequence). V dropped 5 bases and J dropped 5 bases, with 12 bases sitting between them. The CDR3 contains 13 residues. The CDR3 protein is CASSRTASYGYTF. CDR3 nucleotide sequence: TGTGCCAGTAGTCGTACGGCCTCTTATGGCTACACCTTC. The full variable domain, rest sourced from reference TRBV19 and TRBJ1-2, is DGGITQSPKYLFRKEGQNVTLSCEQNLNHDAMYWYRQDPGQGLRLIYYSQIVNDFQKGDIAEGYSVSREKKESFPLTVTSAQKNPTAFYLCASSRTASYGYTFGSGTRLTVV.